These 22 T cell receptor beta chains were all obtained from the same sample, sequenced in a study of identical twins. TCRdb reprocessed the 5' RACE reads via MiXCR and lists one record per CDR3 protein. The sample holds 400,000 to 600,000 distinct CDR3 sequences; approximately 20% are singletons and the top ten take approximately 0.52%. These data were also filed under a second study, of yellow fever vaccine responses in identical twins.

Specimen: CD4+ T cells sorted from blood. The receptors come from a woman aged 18 to 35 in good health.

This clonotype was found a few times. This chain links TRBV9 with TRBJ2-1; D not resolved. The germline V gene encodes CDR1 SGDLS and CDR2 YYNGEE. The CDR3 is made up of 15 amino acids. V shed 0 bases and J shed 1 base, with 8 bases lying between them. For the CDR3, the DNA is TGTGCCAGCAGCGTAGATGTCGGTTCCTACAATGAGCAGTTCTTC. This encodes CASSVDVGSYNEQFF. Variable domain in full (rest from reference TRBV9 and TRBJ2-1): DSGVTQTPKHLITATGQRVTLRCSPRSGDLSVYWYQQSLDQGLQFLIQYYNGEERAKGNILERFSAQQFPDLHSELNLSSLELGDSALYFCASSVDVGSYNEQFFGPGTRLTVL.

The rearrangement joins TRBV15 to TRBJ2-3, with unresolved D. Germline loops: CDR1 LNHNV, CDR2 YYDKDF (reference sequence). Trimming cost V 0 bases and J 6 bases, with 7 bases left between them. This CDR3 has 13 residues. As DNA, the CDR3 is TGTGCCACCAGCAGAGACCCCGCGGATACGCAGTATTTT. Translation gives CATSRDPADTQYF.

This clonotype was seen just once. The genes are TRBV12-3 or TRBV12-4 and TRBJ2-1; a possible D gene is TRBD2 (6 bases). The CDR3 sequence is 14 residues long. V was cut by 10 bases and J by 7 bases, with 20 bases left in between. CDR3 loop: CAIERKGLTNEQFF. The CDR3, as DNA: TGTGCCATCGAAAGAAAGGGACTGACGAATGAGCAGTTCTTC.

The rearrangement uses TRBV7-8 and TRBJ2-3; the match to TRBD2 covers 7 bases. CDR1 SGHVS and CDR2 FQNEAQ come from the germline V gene. This CDR3 has 17 amino acids. The V gene end was trimmed by 5 bases and the J gene end by 0 bases; junction bases not matched to a gene: 11. DNA for the CDR3: TGTGCCAGCAGCCAGACCTTGCGGGGGTTTAGCACAGATACGCAGTATTTT. It codes for CASSQTLRGFSTDTQYF. The full variable domain, in which reference TRBV7-8 and TRBJ2-3 provide the parts outside the CDR3, is GAGVSQSPRYKVAKRGQDVALRCDPISGHVSLFWYQQALGQGPEFLTYFQNEAQLDKSGLPSDRFFAERPEGSVSTLKIQRTQQEDSAVYLCASSQTLRGFSTDTQYFGPGTRLTVL.

This clonotype has only a few counts. The CDR3, as DNA: TGCAGTGCTAGAGATGGAGAGGGGAGGAGCTCCTACAATGAGCAGTTCTTC. The encoded protein is CSARDGEGRSSYNEQFF. V and J are TRBV20-1 and TRBJ2-1; possibly TRBD2 for D (6 bases). Trimming removed 0 bases at V and 0 bases at J, with 15 bases between. This CDR3 is built from 17 residues. Germline CDR1 is DFQATT and CDR2 is SNEGSKA (reference sequence).

This clonotype was counted only a few times. The rearrangement uses TRBV4-1 and TRBJ2-5, with D possibly called TRBD1 or TRBD2 (5 bases each). There are 18 residues in the CDR3. Between the trimmed V and J ends, which lost 1 base and 1 base, there was a span of 19 bases. Germline-derived CDR1 and CDR2 are MGHRA and YSYEKL. The CDR3 region is CASSQVGPGTGPQETQYF. The CDR3 bases are TGCGCCAGCAGCCAAGTAGGACCGGGGACGGGACCCCAAGAGACCCAGTACTTC.

This clonotype was detected only a few times. V usage is TRBV20-1 and J usage is TRBJ2-7; 9 bases map to TRBD1. V shed 2 bases and J 5 bases; nucleotides not matched to a gene: 10. The germline V gene encodes CDR1 DFQATT and CDR2 SNEGSKA (reference sequence). The CDR3 covers 15 residues. CDR3 nucleotide sequence: TGCAGTGCTAGACGCCGGGGACAGGGTTTGCACGAGCAGTACTTC. Translating it yields CSARRRGQGLHEQYF.

The rearrangement joins TRBV4-1 to TRBJ2-1; D gene uncertain. The CDR3 covers 15 residues. Germline CDR1 and CDR2: MGHRA and YSYEKL. V was clipped by 4 bases and J by 0 bases, with 10 bases between them. The CDR3 spells CASSPRISSYNEQFF. CDR3 coding DNA: TGCGCCAGCAGCCCTAGAATCAGCTCCTACAATGAGCAGTTCTTC.

This chain links TRBV5-1 with TRBJ2-7; 9 nucleotides match TRBD1. V was pared by 1 base and J by 0 bases, with 2 bases of the junction left unmatched. Germline V gene lookup returns CDR1 SGHRS and CDR2 YFSETQ. The CDR3 totals 15 residues. The CDR3 nucleotides read TGCGCCAGCAGCTTGCACAGGGGGCCCTCCTACGAGCAGTACTTC. It encodes CASSLHRGPSYEQYF.

In its sample, this clonotype was seen a few times. The chain joins TRBV20-1 to TRBJ2-1; 7 bases line up with TRBD1. The CDR3 totals 16 residues. After removal of 5 bases from V and 4 bases from J, the junction contained 14 bases not matched to a gene. CDR1 and CDR2 from the germline V gene are DFQATT and SNEGSKA (reference sequence). This chain's CDR3 is CSAAPSGQRSYNEQFF. The CDR3 region has the DNA TGCAGTGCTGCCCCCTCGGGACAGCGAAGTTACAATGAGCAGTTCTTC.

V and J are TRBV20-1 and TRBJ2-5, with D possibly TRBD1 on 5 matching bases. Germline CDR1 and CDR2: DFQATT and SNEGSKA (reference sequence). Trimming shortened V by 6 bases and J by 5 bases, and 19 bases separated the two germline ends. This CDR3 has 14 residues. The CDR3 region is CSATRAWVLETQYF. The CDR3 bases are TGCAGTGCCACCAGGGCCTGGGTCTTGGAGACCCAGTACTTC.

This clonotype was seen only once. The V gene is TRBV24-1, the J gene TRBJ2-2; D is undetermined. CDR3 length: 16 amino acids. Deletions cut 1 base from V and 0 bases from J, with 8 bases between. The germline CDR1 and CDR2 sequences are KGHDR and SFDVKD. The CDR3 DNA follows: TGTGCCACCAGTGATTTTAGGGTTACGAACACCGGGGAGCTGTTTTTT. Translation: CATSDFRVTNTGELFF.

The rearrangement uses TRBV3-1 and TRBJ2-3; D is perhaps TRBD2 (5 bases). The CDR3 runs to 16 residues. Trimming took 1 base from V and 2 from J, leaving 13 bases between them. CDR1 is LGHDT and CDR2 is YNNKEL in the germline V gene (reference sequence). The CDR3 coding sequence is TGTGCCAGCAGCCAAGCCCCTTCGGGGAACACAGATACGCAGTATTTT. This translates into CASSQAPSGNTDTQYF.

This clonotype turned up a few times. The V and J genes are TRBV6-5 and TRBJ2-7; 10 bases agree with TRBD1. Losses at the gene ends were 2 bases for V and 2 bases for J; bases not matched to a gene: 3. The CDR3 spans 15 residues. Germline assignment: CDR1 MNHEY and CDR2 SVGAGI. CDR3 coding DNA: TGTGCCAGCAGTTACGGGACAGGGGATACCTACGAGCAGTACTTC. It yields the protein CASSYGTGDTYEQYF.

V gene TRBV5-8 combines with J gene TRBJ2-3; 11 bases are shared with TRBD2. Germline CDR1 SGHTS, CDR2 YDEGEE. This CDR3 spans 17 amino acids. V shed 2 bases, J shed 3 bases, and the junction held 8 bases outside the gene matches. The DNA for the CDR3 is TGTGCCAGCAGCTTTAAGAGACTAGCGGGATCTACAGATACGCAGTATTTT. Translation gives CASSFKRLAGSTDTQYF.

The V call is TRBV5-1, the J call TRBJ1-6; D gene unclear. V lost 0 bases, J lost 5 bases, and 9 bases lay in between. This CDR3 is 15 amino acids long. Germline-derived CDR1 and CDR2 are SGHRS and YFSETQ. This CDR3 reads CASSLDTSNNSPLHF. The CDR3 nucleotides read TGCGCCAGCAGCTTGGATACCAGTAATAATTCACCCCTCCACTTT.

This clonotype was counted a few times. This rearrangement joins TRBV2 to TRBJ2-1; possibly TRBD1 or TRBD2 for D (5 bases each). Germline CDR1 is SNHLY and CDR2 is FYNNEI. V was cut by 0 bases and J by 0 bases, with 6 bases left in between. The CDR3 extends over 15 amino acids. The DNA for the CDR3 is TGTGCCAGCAGTGAAGCCGGGGCCTCCTACAATGAGCAGTTCTTC. It yields the protein CASSEAGASYNEQFF.

About this clonotype itself: Compared with germline, one end of the junction differs, possibly owing to a read error. The chain uses TRBV16 and TRBJ2-4; 9 bases agree with TRBD1. Germline-derived CDR1 and CDR2 are KGHSY and FQNENV. This CDR3 comprises 15 residues. This CDR3 is CASTQGQGIKNIQYF. The DNA for the CDR3 is TGTGCCAGCACCCAAGGACAGGGGATAAAAAACATTCAGTACTTC.

The CDR3 protein is CASSLLGRGPETQYF. The CDR3 DNA reads as TGCGCCAGCAGCTTGTTGGGCAGGGGGCCTGAGACCCAGTACTTC. The chain joins TRBV5-1 to TRBJ2-5; 8 bases line up with TRBD1. Germline loops: CDR1 SGHRS, CDR2 YFSETQ. This CDR3 has 15 amino acids. Losses at the gene ends were 1 base for V and 5 bases for J; bases not matched to a gene: 7.

This clonotype was counted between two and nine times. The gene calls are TRBV12-3 or TRBV12-4 and TRBJ2-5; D might be TRBD1 or TRBD2, each matching 5 bases. The CDR3 totals 14 residues. The V gene lost 5 bases and the J gene lost 4 bases, with 14 bases spanning the gap. In DNA, the CDR3 is TGTGCCAGCAGTCAGACGGGGCAGCCAGAGACCCAGTACTTC. Translating gives CASSQTGQPETQYF.

V usage is TRBV5-1 and J usage is TRBJ2-7; TRBD1 agrees at 10 bases. The CDR3 totals 13 residues. V lost 5 bases and J lost 6; bases outside the gene matches: 5. The germline CDR1 and CDR2 sequences are SGHRS and YFSETQ. CDR3 in amino acids: CASRGTGETEQYF. CDR3 nucleotides: TGCGCCAGCAGGGGGACAGGGGAGACCGAGCAGTACTTC.

This rearrangement joins TRBV7-9 to TRBJ2-7; 8 bases are shared with TRBD2. Unmatched junction bases numbered 4, after V lost 3 bases and J lost 0 bases. The CDR3 sequence is 15 residues long. Germline CDR1 and CDR2: SEHNR and FQNEAQ (reference sequence). As DNA, the CDR3 is TGTGCCAGCAGCTTTTGGCTAGCGGGCTCCTACGAGCAGTACTTC. Protein: CASSFWLAGSYEQYF.